This T cell receptor beta chain emerged from a study of neoadjuvant nivolumab and ipilimumab in lung cancer (dated by TCRdb to about 2020). Background on the whole study: Intravenous nivolumab was dosed at 3 mg/kg on days 1, 15 and 29, and in the combination arm ipilimumab 1 mg/kg was added on day 1 only. Matched pretherapy and resected tumor pairs were analyzed for seven patients, of whom four received nivolumab and three received nivolumab plus ipilimumab. The major pathologic response (MPR) rate in the intention-to-treat population in each study arm was designated as the primary trial endpoint. The study compared TCR repertoires in pretherapy (baseline) peripheral blood with TCR repertoires in tumors resected at surgery after neoadjuvant immune checkpoint blockade. In the trial, 45 or so patients with operable NSCLC were treated, of whom approximately 23 were randomized to nivolumab monotherapy and about 21 to nivolumab plus ipilimumab.

Library preparation employed the immunoSEQ multiplex PCR assay. The authors processed their data as follows. Repertoires were summarized by richness and clonality, and significantly expanded and contracted clones were identified between pre- and post-therapy samples. TCRdb re-hosts the immuneACCESS table, in-frame sequences only. Its copies lack some clones; in the studies checked, an unresolved V gene accounts for under half of them, and the cause for the rest is not known. For V, J and clone size, that table is used; D and trimming come from the DNA. This sample lists some 10,000 clones; around 77% were detected once. The ten largest clones add up to roughly 8% of the sample. Regarding this clone: Its antigen specificity is not known. No much larger clone is present one base from it, and per-base qualities are unavailable.

What the study reported, not specific to this receptor: Pretherapy blood TCR richness correlated positively with richness in tumors resected after neoadjuvant therapy (Spearman R of about 0.82). Resected tumors had greater TCR richness and clonality than tumor-adjacent uninvolved lung, and increases were observed in more dual-therapy-treated tumors. A small number of samples was subjected to TCR sequencing. From pretherapy to surgery, tumor T-cell richness and clonality went up in three of three dual-therapy tumors, versus only two of four nivolumab-treated tumors. No significant correlation was found between TCR clonality and pathologic tumor regression, and only a single major-pathologic-response sample was available for the analysis of TCR clonality versus pathologic tumor regression.

The time point tag for this specimen amounts to: at surgical resection after neoadjuvant nivolumab +/- ipilimumab. Samples came from the phase 2 randomized NEOSTAR trial, which tested neoadjuvant nivolumab or nivolumab plus ipilimumab followed by surgery in operable NSCLC. The germline V gene gives CDR1 as SGHTS and CDR2 as YDEGEE. Including cysteine and phenylalanine, the CDR3 has 18 amino acids. Only the CDR3 region is kept as DNA, spanning 54 bases read in frame from base 1. V ends up 0 bases short and J 4 bases short, with an unmatched junction base count of 14. The input for sequencing was tumor tissue, taken after neoadjuvant nivolumab, alone or with ipilimumab, at or shortly before surgery. This sequence was found in an adult with non-small cell lung cancer. Some clones in this sample may be carry-over from other donors' samples. The chain is encoded by TRBV5-8 joined to TRBJ2-5; 8 nucleotides in the junction match TRBD2. The CDR3 protein is CASSLAVTSGGTGETQYF. The sequenced DNA is TGTGCCAGCAGCTTGGCCGTCACTAGCGGAGGGACGGGAGAGACCCAGTACTTC.